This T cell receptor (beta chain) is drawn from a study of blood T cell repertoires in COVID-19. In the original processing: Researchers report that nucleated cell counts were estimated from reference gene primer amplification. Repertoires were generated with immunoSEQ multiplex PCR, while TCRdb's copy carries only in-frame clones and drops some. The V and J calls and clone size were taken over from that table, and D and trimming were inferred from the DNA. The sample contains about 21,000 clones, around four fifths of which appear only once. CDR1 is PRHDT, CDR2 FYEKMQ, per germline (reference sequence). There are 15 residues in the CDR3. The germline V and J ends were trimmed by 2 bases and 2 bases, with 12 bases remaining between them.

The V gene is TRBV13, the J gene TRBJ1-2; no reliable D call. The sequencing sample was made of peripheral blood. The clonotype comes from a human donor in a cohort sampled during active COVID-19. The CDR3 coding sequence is TGTGCCAGCAGCTTATCCTTTCCTCTGAACTATGGCTACACCTTC. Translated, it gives CASSLSFPLNYGYTF.